This passage covers 20 T cell receptor beta chains from one sample sequenced in a study of T cell repertoires in cytomegalovirus infection (dated by TCRdb to between 2019 and 2020). TCRdb shows the sequencer as Illumina HiSeq 1500. Using fastp trimming at Q25 and MiXCR clonotype assembly, TCRdb reanalyzed the public sequencing data and kept in-frame beta chains. Here each entry gathers all rows of one CDR3 protein and keeps the most common genes and DNA. In all, the sample holds roughly 80,000 distinct CDR3 sequences, and approximately 24% of those were seen once. The ten top clones hold approximately 53% of the sample. The treatment or condition label for this specimen denotes: in vitro stimulation with specific CMV peptide epitopes to enrich CMV-specific T cells. These receptors lack a known antigen. The material was CD8+ T cells from cultured PBMCs, obtained from culture after CMV antigen stimulation. The receptors shown here come from a human donor in good health (CMV status not recorded). Some clones in this sample may be carry-over from other donors' samples.

The rearrangement links TRBV10-2 to TRBJ1-5; D may be TRBD1 (6 bases). The V end was cut by 3 bases, the J end by 3 bases, with 12 bases between. This CDR3 has 15 amino acids. Germline V gene data show CDR1 as WSHSY and CDR2 as SAAADI. CDR3 coding DNA: TGCGCCAGCAGTGATATCCGGGGGGCCAATCAGCCCCAGCATTTT. It is translated as CASSDIRGANQPQHF.

This clonotype was seen a few times. The CDR3 is CASSQVPSHGRDYGYTF. The CDR3, as DNA: TGTGCCAGCAGCCAAGTCCCCTCGCATGGAAGAGACTATGGCTACACCTTC. The chain recombines TRBV14 with TRBJ1-2; no clear D. Germline CDR1 and CDR2: SGHDN and FVKESK. This CDR3 contains 17 residues. The ends were cut back, 1 base at V and 3 bases at J, with 18 bases in the middle.

This clonotype was counted only a few times. CDR3 sequence: CASSPTGTGGWNQPQHF. The CDR3 nucleotides are TGTGCCAGCAGTCCTACCGGGACAGGGGGTTGGAATCAGCCCCAGCATTTT. The chain has TRBV27 and TRBJ1-5; the match to TRBD1 covers 11 bases. The V gene end was trimmed by 5 bases and the J gene end by 4 bases; junction bases not matched to a gene: 10. The CDR3 runs to 17 residues. The germline gives CDR1 MNHEY, CDR2 SMNVEV (reference sequence).

The chain combines TRBV5-6 with TRBJ2-7; 12 bases are a match to TRBD1. The CDR3 runs to 17 residues. V dropped 3 bases and J dropped 3; count of bases not matched to a gene: 10. Germline V gives CDR1 SGHDT, CDR2 YYEEEE. CDR3 bases: TGTGCCAGCAGCTCCGGGACAGGGGGCGCGGTGGACTACGAGCAGTACTTC. Translated: CASSSGTGGAVDYEQYF.

The chain couples TRBV28 to TRBJ1-6; the match to TRBD1 covers 9 bases. V was pared by 5 bases and J by 6 bases, with 2 bases of the junction left unmatched. The CDR3 length is 14 residues. Germline V gene lookup returns CDR1 MDHEN and CDR2 SYDVKM. In DNA form, the CDR3 reads TGTGCCAGCAGTAACAGGGGGCGTAATTCACCCCTCCACTTT. This codes for CASSNRGRNSPLHF.

The chain carries TRBV19 and TRBJ1-1; D unclear. V was clipped by 9 bases and J by 3 bases, with 17 bases between them. The germline CDR1 and CDR2 sequences are LNHDA and SQIVND (reference sequence). The CDR3 is made up of 14 amino acids. The CDR3 region is CARPPWDIDTEAFF. The CDR3 DNA reads TGTGCCAGGCCCCCGTGGGATATCGACACTGAAGCTTTCTTT.

This clonotype has more than one count but fewer than ten. The rearrangement links TRBV5-1 to TRBJ1-1; 9 positions agree with TRBD1. This CDR3 has 16 residues. Germline CDR1 SGHRS, CDR2 YFSETQ. The ends lost 4 bases at V and 0 bases at J; junction bases unmatched: 7. CDR3 sequence (DNA): TGCGCCAGCAGCCACAGGGGGCAGAGAATGAACACTGAAGCTTTCTTT. Residues: CASSHRGQRMNTEAFF.

V gene TRBV5-1 combines with J gene TRBJ1-1, with a tentative D call TRBD1 (6 bases). CDR1 and CDR2 (germline): SGHRS, YFSETQ. The CDR3 runs 16 residues. V was pared by 4 bases and J by 4 bases, with 20 bases between. DNA for the CDR3: TGCGCCAGCAGCGGCATCCTGCGGGGGGCGTTCACTGAAGCTTTCTTT. Its protein product is CASSGILRGAFTEAFF.

The chain links TRBV12-3 or TRBV12-4 to TRBJ2-7, with a possible D match to TRBD2 (6 bases). The CDR3 covers 16 residues. V lost 4 bases and J lost 0, with 16 bases in between. The CDR3 DNA reads TGTGCCAGCAGTTCGGACCGGAGGGGAAGCTCCTACGAGCAGTACTTC. It codes for CASSSDRRGSSYEQYF.

This chain connects TRBV12-3 or TRBV12-4 to TRBJ2-7; no definite D call. The CDR3 runs 14 residues. Trimming stripped 3 bases from V and 6 bases from J, with 15 bases between. Written as DNA, the CDR3 is TGTGCCAGCAGTTTCGCCGGACCCTCGGCCGAGCAGTACTTC. Amino acid sequence: CASSFAGPSAEQYF.

The table lists this clonotype with a few counts. The chain employs TRBV9 and TRBJ1-3; unclear D gene. The CDR3 is 15 residues long. Germline V gene data show CDR1 as SGDLS and CDR2 as YYNGEE. V lost 0 bases to trimming and J lost 3 bases, with 10 bases between them. CDR3 nucleotides: TGTGCCAGCAGCGTAGACTTGGTCAGTGGAAACACCATATATTTT. It is translated as CASSVDLVSGNTIYF.

The chain links TRBV7-9 to TRBJ2-5, with 8 nucleotides matching TRBD1. CDR1 and CDR2 (germline): SEHNR, FQNEAQ (reference sequence). V lost 4 bases and J lost 5; bases outside the gene matches: 0. The CDR3 has 12 residues. CDR3 sequence: CASSSGGETQYF. The CDR3 region has the DNA TGTGCCAGCAGCTCAGGGGGCGAGACCCAGTACTTC.

A word on this clonotype: A much more abundant neighbour one base away suggests this may be a read error. The gene calls are TRBV7-2 and TRBJ2-3, with 7 bases aligning to TRBD2. Germline assignment: CDR1 SGHTA and CDR2 FQGNSA. The CDR3 extends over 15 amino acids. The CDR3 is CASSFVGDYTDTHYF. CDR3 in DNA: TGTGCCAGCAGCTTTGTGGGGGACTACACAGATACGCATTATTTT.

This clonotype was picked up a small number of times. The gene calls are TRBV6-5 and TRBJ2-7, with no clear D. V was trimmed by 2 bases and J by 6 bases, leaving 11 bases between them. In germline, CDR1 is MNHEY, CDR2 SVGAGI. The length of the CDR3 is 13 residues. CDR3 bases: TGTGCCAGCAGTTACGGCCTGCCTGGCGAGCAGTACTTC. As protein: CASSYGLPGEQYF.

This clonotype appeared many times. V gene TRBV7-2 combines with J gene TRBJ2-7, with D hard to call. The ends were cut back, 1 base at V and 5 bases at J, with 6 bases in the middle. This CDR3 has 12 amino acids. Germline lookup yields CDR1 SGHTA and CDR2 FQGNSA. The CDR3, as DNA: TGTGCCAGCAGCTTAGTCTACCACGAGCAGTACTTC. The encoded protein is CASSLVYHEQYF.

This clonotype was counted many times. The chain couples TRBV7-2 to TRBJ2-1; 14 bases align to TRBD2. CDR1 and CDR2 from the germline V gene are SGHTA and FQGNSA. V was pared by 5 bases and J by 5 bases, with 8 bases of the junction left unmatched. The CDR3 spans 17 residues. The CDR3 DNA reads as TGTGCCAGCAGCCTAATAGTGGGACTAGCGGGAGACAATGAGCAGTTCTTC. Translating it yields CASSLIVGLAGDNEQFF.

The chain uses TRBV5-1 and TRBJ2-1, with TRBD2 identical over 8 bases. The CDR3 has 17 residues. Losses at the gene ends were 0 bases for V and 2 bases for J; bases not matched to a gene: 7. Germline-derived CDR1 and CDR2 are SGHRS and YFSETQ. The CDR3 region is CASSLVLIGRAYNEQFF. As DNA, the CDR3 is TGCGCCAGCAGCTTGGTCCTTATCGGGAGGGCCTACAATGAGCAGTTCTTC.

This clonotype was detected many times. CDR3 DNA: TGTGCCAGCCACTACACTCTCGGCAATCAGCCCCAGCATTTT. Its protein product is CASHYTLGNQPQHF. V is TRBV28 and J is TRBJ1-5; D is unresolved. The CDR3 runs to 14 residues. Germline V lookup: CDR1 MDHEN, CDR2 SYDVKM. V gave up 8 bases and J gave up 2 bases, with 13 bases separating them. The variable domain in full, with the rest retrieved from reference TRBV28 and TRBJ1-5, is DVKVTQSSRYLVKRTGEKVFLECVQDMDHENMFWYRQDPGLGLRLIYFSYDVKMKEKGDIPEGYSVSREKKERFSLILESASTNQTSMYLCASHYTLGNQPQHFGDGTRLSIL.

V gene TRBV19 combines with J gene TRBJ2-1; 8 bases map to TRBD2. Germline CDR1 LNHDA, CDR2 SQIVND (reference sequence). The CDR3 is 15 residues long. Trimming removed 6 bases from V and 3 bases from J; junction bases left unmatched: 7. CDR3 residues: CASSPGGGNYNEQFF. CDR3 nucleotide sequence: TGTGCCAGTAGCCCCGGGGGGGGAAACTACAATGAGCAGTTCTTC. Full variable domain (rest looked up from reference TRBV19 and TRBJ2-1): DGGITQSPKYLFRKEGQNVTLSCEQNLNHDAMYWYRQDPGQGLRLIYYSQIVNDFQKGDIAEGYSVSREKKESFPLTVTSAQKNPTAFYLCASSPGGGNYNEQFFGPGTRLTVL.

This clonotype showed up many times. The chain combines TRBV6-2 or TRBV6-3 with TRBJ2-1; 9 bases agree with TRBD2. This CDR3 region has 19 residues. Germline-derived CDR1 and CDR2 are MNHEY and SVGEGT. J was trimmed by 5 bases and V by 2 bases; bases with no gene match: 16. As DNA, the CDR3 is TGTGCCAGCAGTTACCCGACGCGGAGGCTAGCGGGGAGCAACAATGAGCAGTTCTTC. Its protein product is CASSYPTRRLAGSNNEQFF.